What follows describes a single TCR beta chain. Its antigen target is currently unknown. The record originates from a study of monozygotic twins with inflammatory bowel disease (dated by TCRdb to between 2018 and 2021). Regarding the complete study: A total of approximately 30 monozygotic twin pairs were included in the full study, comprising nine German pairs (four IBD-concordant, five IBD-discordant) and 19 IBD-discordant Danish pairs. The search for disease-associated traits relied mainly on comparing IBD patients with their genetically identical healthy co-twins within discordant pairs. Each individual had, on average, about 151 000 unique TCRalpha sequences and 181 000 unique TCRbeta sequences available for analysis.

Libraries were built with 5' RACE. Preparation of each TCR library used approximately 3,500 ng of total RNA. For each sample, cDNA synthesis with SMARTScribe reverse transcriptase was split into eight separate reactions. Unique molecular identifiers containing a 6-nucleotide sample barcode were introduced through template switching during cDNA synthesis. TCRalpha and TCRbeta cDNA was amplified in two nested PCRs of about 17 and 10 cycles, and bead purification was carried out after each PCR. Before amplification, cDNA was treated with uracil DNA-glycosylase and purified using the QIAquick PCR purification kit. The second PCR was the step at which Illumina TruSeq-compatible adapters and sample-specific barcodes were added. TapeStation and Qubit were used to check library quality and concentration, and roughly 5.5 ng of each library was pooled. Sequencing of the pooled libraries was done on an Illumina HiSeq2500 single-index Rapid Run using custom sequencing primers and 2 x 100 bp reads. For the original study's pipeline: MiGEC version 1.2.6 was used for UMI-based consensus assembly to correct PCR and sequencing errors. MiXCR version 2.1.1 handled V(D)J alignment, clonotype assembly and CDR3 extraction. Normalisation of gene usage, clonotype sharing and MAIT/NKT TCR abundance was achieved by analysing the top 1000, 10 000 and 20 000 clonotypes per sample. Diversity was computed as the inverse Simpson index with the vegan R package after downsampling to 27 000 UMIs. Paired Mann-Whitney U tests were applied to discordant twin pairs, and Benjamini-Hochberg correction was used for multiple testing. The reads, reprocessed by TCRdb, yield one row per CDR3 protein sequence and no DNA. Clone size and V and J calls follow TCRdb, not the original study. The table for this sample lists 140,000 to 150,000 distinct CDR3 sequences. The top ten clones comprise roughly 1.2% of the sample.

From each donor, an approximately 2.6 ml peripheral blood sample was collected into PAXgene tubes and kept at -80 degrees C. Total RNA was isolated from whole blood with the PAXgene blood miRNA kit on an automated QIAcube, without T cell sorting. Peripheral blood from monozygotic twin pairs concordant or discordant for inflammatory bowel disease was subjected to deep TCRalpha and TCRbeta repertoire profiling with unique molecular barcoding. Smoking habits were recorded for all twin pairs, with individuals classified as current, former or never smokers. As encoded in the germline V gene, CDR1 is SGHRS while CDR2 is YFSETQ. The CDR3 sequence holds 14 residues, the cysteine and phenylalanine included. The entry carries no DNA sequence. What the work shows at the level of the full study, not this receptor alone: No difference in repertoire similarity was observed between concordant and discordant twins, possibly owing to limited statistical power. Compared with healthy twins, IBD patients had fewer clonotypes in common with other individuals, a difference most pronounced in patients showing signs of disease activity. No single strong signal or clonotype linked to IBD turned up in the results, so the idea that one exists was not supported. The analysis was unable to tell different T cell subtypes apart. TCRbeta repertoire diversity, by inverse Simpson index, was decreased in IBD patients compared with their healthy co-twins. Differing immunosuppressive treatments among patients may have added background noise and inter-individual variability to the repertoires.

Recombination connected TRBV5-1 to TRBJ1-5. The sample consisted of blood. The TCR comes from a human donor with ulcerative colitis or Crohn's disease, or a healthy co-twin of an affected twin (not recorded which). The CDR3 sequence is CASSLDGGNQPQHF.